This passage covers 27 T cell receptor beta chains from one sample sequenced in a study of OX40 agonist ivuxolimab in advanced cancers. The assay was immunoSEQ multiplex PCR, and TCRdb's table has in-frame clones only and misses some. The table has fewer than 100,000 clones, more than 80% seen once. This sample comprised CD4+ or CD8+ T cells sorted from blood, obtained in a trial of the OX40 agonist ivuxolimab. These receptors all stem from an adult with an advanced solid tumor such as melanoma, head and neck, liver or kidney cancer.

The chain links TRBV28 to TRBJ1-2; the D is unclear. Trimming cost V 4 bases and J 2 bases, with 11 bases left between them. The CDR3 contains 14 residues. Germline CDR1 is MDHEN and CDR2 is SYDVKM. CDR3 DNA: TGTGCCAGCAGTTCGAGACCATCAAACTATGGCTACACCTTC. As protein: CASSSRPSNYGYTF.

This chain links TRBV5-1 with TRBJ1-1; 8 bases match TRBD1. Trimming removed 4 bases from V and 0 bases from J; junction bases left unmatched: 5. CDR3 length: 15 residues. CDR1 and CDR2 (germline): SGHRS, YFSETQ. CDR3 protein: CASSHWDRLNTEAFF. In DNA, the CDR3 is TGCGCCAGCAGCCATTGGGACAGGCTGAACACTGAAGCTTTCTTT. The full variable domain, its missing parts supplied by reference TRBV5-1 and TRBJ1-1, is KAGVTQTPRYLIKTRGQQVTLSCSPISGHRSVSWYQQTPGQGLQFLFEYFSETQRNKGNFPGRFSGRQFSNSRSEMNVSTLELGDSALYLCASSHWDRLNTEAFFGQGTRLTVV.

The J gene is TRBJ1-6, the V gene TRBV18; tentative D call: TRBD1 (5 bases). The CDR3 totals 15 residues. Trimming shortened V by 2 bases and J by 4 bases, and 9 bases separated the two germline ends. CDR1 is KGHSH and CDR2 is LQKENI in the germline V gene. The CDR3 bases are TGTGCCAGCTCACCAGACAGCCAATATAATTCACCCCTCCACTTT. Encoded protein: CASSPDSQYNSPLHF. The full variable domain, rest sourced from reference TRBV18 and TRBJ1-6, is NAGVMQNPRHLVRRRGQEARLRCSPMKGHSHVYWYRQLPEEGLKFMVYLQKENIIDESGMPKERFSAEFPKEGPSILRIQQVVRGDSAAYFCASSPDSQYNSPLHFGNGTRLTVT.

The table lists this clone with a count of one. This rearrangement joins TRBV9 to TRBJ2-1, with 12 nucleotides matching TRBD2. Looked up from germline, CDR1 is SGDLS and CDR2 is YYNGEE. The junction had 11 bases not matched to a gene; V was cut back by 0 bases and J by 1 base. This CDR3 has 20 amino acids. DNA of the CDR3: TGTGCCAGCAGCGTAGACCCGGTCCTAGCGGGAGGGCCGTCCTACAATGAGCAGTTCTTC. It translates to CASSVDPVLAGGPSYNEQFF.

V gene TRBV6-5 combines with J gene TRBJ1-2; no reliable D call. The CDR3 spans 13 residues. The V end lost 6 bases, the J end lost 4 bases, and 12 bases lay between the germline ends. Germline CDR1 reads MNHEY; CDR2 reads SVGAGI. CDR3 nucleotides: TGTGCCAGCAGCCGACCTGATAGCTATGGCTACACCTTC. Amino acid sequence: CASSRPDSYGYTF.

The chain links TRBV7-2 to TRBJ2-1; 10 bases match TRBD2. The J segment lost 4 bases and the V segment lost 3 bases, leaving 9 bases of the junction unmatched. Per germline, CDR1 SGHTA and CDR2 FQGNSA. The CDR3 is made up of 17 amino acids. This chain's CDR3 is CASSFPRLAGAYNEQFF. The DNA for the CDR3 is TGTGCCAGCAGCTTCCCCCGGCTAGCGGGAGCGTACAATGAGCAGTTCTTC.

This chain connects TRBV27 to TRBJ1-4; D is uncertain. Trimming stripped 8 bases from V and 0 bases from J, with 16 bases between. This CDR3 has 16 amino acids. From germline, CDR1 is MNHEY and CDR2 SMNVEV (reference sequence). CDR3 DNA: TGTGCCAGCTCCTCGATCCGGAGATCAACTAATGAAAAACTGTTTTTT. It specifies CASSSIRRSTNEKLFF.

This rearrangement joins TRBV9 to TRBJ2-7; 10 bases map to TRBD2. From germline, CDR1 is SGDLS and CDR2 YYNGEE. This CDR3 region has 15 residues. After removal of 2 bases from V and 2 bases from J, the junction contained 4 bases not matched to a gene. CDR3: CASSVASGRTYEQYF. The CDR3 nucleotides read TGTGCCAGCAGCGTGGCTAGCGGGAGAACCTACGAGCAGTACTTC.

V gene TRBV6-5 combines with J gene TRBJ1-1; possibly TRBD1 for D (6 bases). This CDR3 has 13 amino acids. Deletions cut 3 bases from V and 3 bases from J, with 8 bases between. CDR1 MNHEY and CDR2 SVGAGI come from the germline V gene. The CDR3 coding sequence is TGTGCCAGCAGTTATAACAGGGACACTGAAGCTTTCTTT. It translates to CASSYNRDTEAFF.

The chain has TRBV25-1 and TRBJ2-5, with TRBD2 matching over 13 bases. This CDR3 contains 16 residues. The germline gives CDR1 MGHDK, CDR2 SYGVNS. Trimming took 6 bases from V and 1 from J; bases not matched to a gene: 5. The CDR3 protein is CASSFGLAGAQETQYF. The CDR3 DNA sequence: TGTGCCAGCAGCTTCGGACTAGCGGGGGCCCAAGAGACCCAGTACTTC. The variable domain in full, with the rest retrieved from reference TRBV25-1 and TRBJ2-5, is EADIYQTPRYLVIGTGKKITLECSQTMGHDKMYWYQQDPGMELHLIHYSYGVNSTEKGDLSSESTVSRIRTEHFPLTLESARPSHTSQYLCASSFGLAGAQETQYFGPGTRLLVL.

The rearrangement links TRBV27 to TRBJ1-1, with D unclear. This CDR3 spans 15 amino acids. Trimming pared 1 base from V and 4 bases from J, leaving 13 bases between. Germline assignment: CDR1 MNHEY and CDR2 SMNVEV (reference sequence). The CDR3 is CASSLYRVGSTEAFF. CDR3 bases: TGTGCCAGCAGTTTATACCGGGTGGGGAGCACTGAAGCTTTCTTT.

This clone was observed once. CDR3 sequence (DNA): TGTGCCAGCAGTTACCGACAGGGAGTAACAGATACGCAGTATTTT. Translated, it gives CASSYRQGVTDTQYF. The genes are TRBV6-6 and TRBJ2-3, with 7 bases matching TRBD1. Germline CDR1 reads MNHNY; CDR2 reads SVGAGI (reference sequence). The CDR3 consists of 15 residues. The ends lost 2 bases at V and 3 bases at J; junction bases unmatched: 5.

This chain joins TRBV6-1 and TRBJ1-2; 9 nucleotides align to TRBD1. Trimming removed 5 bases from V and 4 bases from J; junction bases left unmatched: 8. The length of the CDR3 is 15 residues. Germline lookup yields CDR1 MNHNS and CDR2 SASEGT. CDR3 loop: CASSSRQGGTYGYTF. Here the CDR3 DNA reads TGTGCCAGCAGTAGCCGACAGGGGGGAACCTATGGCTACACCTTC.

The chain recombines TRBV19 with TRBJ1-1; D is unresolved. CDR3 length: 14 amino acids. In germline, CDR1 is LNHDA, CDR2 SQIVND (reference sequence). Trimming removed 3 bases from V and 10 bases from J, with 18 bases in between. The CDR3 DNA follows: TGTGCCAGTAGTATCGGGCACATGGGAGCCGGAGCTTTCTTT. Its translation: CASSIGHMGAGAFF.

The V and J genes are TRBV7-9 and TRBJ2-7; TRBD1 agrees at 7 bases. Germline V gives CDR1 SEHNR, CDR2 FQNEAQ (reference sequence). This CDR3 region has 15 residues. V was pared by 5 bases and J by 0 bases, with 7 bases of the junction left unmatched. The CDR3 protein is CASSRGQASSYEQYF. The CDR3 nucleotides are TGTGCCAGCAGCCGAGGACAGGCCAGCTCCTACGAGCAGTACTTC. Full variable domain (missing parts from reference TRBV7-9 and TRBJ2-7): DTGVSQNPRHKITKRGQNVTFRCDPISEHNRLYWYRQTLGQGPEFLTYFQNEAQLEKSRLLSDRFSAERPKGSFSTLEIQRTEQGDSAMYLCASSRGQASSYEQYFGPGTRLTVT.

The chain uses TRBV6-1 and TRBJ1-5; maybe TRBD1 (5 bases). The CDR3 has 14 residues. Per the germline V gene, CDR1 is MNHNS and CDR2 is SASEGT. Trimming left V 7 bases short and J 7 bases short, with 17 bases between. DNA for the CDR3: TGTGCCAGCAAAAAAACCCAGGGAGAGCAGCCCCAGCATTTT. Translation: CASKKTQGEQPQHF.

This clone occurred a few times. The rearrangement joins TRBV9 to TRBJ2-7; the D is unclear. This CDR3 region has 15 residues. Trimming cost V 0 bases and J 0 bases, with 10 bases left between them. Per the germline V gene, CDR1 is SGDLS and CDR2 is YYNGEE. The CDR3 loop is CASSVAPDDSYEQYF. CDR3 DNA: TGTGCCAGCAGCGTAGCCCCGGATGACTCCTACGAGCAGTACTTC.

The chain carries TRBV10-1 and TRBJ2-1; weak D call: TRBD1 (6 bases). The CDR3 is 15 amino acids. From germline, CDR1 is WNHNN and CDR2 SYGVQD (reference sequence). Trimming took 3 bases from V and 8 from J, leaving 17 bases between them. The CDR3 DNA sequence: TGCGCCAGCAGTGAAAGGGGGAGCTTTGGGGATGAGCAGTTCTTC. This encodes CASSERGSFGDEQFF.

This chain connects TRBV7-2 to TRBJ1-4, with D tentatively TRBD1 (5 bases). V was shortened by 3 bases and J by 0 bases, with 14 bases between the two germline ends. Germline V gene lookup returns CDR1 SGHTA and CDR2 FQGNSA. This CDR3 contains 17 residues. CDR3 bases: TGTGCCAGCAGCTTGGTGGGACGGACTACAACTAATGAAAAACTGTTTTTT. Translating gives CASSLVGRTTTNEKLFF.

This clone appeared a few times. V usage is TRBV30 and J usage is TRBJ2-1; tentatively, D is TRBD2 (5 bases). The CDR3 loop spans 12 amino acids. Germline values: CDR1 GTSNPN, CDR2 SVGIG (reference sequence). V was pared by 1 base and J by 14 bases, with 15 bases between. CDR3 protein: CAWSEMRQRKFF. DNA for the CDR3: TGTGCCTGGAGTGAAATGAGGCAGCGGAAGTTCTTC.

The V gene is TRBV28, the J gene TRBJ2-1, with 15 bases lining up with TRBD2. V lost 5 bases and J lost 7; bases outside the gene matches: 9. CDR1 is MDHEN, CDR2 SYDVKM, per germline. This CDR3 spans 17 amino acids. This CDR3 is CASSVWTSGRVRNEQFF. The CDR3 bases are TGTGCCAGCAGTGTGTGGACTAGCGGGAGGGTTAGGAATGAGCAGTTCTTC.

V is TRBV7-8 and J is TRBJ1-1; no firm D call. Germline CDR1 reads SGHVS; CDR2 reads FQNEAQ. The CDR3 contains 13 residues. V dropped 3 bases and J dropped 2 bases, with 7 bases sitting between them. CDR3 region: CASSFRLNTEAFF. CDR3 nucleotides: TGTGCCAGCAGCTTCAGACTTAACACTGAAGCTTTCTTT.

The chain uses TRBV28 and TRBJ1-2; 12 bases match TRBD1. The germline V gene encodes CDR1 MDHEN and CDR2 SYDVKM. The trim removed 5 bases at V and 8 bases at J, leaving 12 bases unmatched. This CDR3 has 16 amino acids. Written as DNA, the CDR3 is TGTGCCAGCAGTCACCTCCCGGGACAGGGGGCTGGCGGCTACACCTTC. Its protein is CASSHLPGQGAGGYTF.

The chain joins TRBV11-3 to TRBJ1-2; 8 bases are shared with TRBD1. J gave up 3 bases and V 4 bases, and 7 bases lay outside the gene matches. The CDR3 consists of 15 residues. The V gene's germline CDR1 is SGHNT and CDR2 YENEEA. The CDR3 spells CASSSGQGGHYGYTF. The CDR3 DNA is TGTGCCAGCAGCTCTGGACAGGGCGGTCACTATGGCTACACCTTC.

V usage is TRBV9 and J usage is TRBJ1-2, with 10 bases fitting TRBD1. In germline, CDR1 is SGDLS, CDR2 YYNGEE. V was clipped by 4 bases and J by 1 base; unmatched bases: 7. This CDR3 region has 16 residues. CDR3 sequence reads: CASSKTGGLINYGYTF. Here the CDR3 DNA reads TGTGCCAGCAGCAAGACAGGGGGCCTAATTAACTATGGCTACACCTTC.

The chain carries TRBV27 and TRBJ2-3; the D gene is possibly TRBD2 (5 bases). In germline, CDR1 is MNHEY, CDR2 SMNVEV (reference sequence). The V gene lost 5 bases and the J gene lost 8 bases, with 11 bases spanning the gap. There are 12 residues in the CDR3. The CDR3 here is CASSPGESTQYF. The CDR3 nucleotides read TGTGCCAGCAGTCCCGGGGAAAGTACGCAGTATTTT.

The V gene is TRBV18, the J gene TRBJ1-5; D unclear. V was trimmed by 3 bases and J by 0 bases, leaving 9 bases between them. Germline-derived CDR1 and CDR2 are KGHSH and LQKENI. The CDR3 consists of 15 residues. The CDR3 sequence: CASSPTSYSNQPQHF. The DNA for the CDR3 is TGTGCCAGCTCACCCACAAGTTATAGCAATCAGCCCCAGCATTTT.